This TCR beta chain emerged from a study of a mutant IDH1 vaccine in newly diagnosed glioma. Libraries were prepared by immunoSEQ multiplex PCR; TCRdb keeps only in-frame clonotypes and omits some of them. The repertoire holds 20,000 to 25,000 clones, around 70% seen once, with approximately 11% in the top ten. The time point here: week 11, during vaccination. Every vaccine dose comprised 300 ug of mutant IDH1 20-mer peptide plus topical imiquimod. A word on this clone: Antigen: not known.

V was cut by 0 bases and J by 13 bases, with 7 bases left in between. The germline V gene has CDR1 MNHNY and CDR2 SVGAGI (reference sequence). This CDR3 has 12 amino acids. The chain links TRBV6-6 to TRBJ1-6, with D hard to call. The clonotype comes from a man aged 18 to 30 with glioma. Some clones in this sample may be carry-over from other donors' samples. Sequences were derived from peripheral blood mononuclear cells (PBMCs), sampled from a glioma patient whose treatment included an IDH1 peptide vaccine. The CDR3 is CASSYSGDPLHF. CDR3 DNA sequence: TGTGCCAGCAGTTACTCTGGCGATCCCCTCCACTTT.